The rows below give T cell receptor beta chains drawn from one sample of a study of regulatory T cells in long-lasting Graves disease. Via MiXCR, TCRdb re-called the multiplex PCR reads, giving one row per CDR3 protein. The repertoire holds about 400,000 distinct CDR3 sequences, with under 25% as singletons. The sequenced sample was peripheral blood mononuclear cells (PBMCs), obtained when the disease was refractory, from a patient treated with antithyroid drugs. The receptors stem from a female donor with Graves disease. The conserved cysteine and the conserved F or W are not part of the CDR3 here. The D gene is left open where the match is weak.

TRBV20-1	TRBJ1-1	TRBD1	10	SARQGAGEAF
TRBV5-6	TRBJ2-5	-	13	ASSQRGARGETQY
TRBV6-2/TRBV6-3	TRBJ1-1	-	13	ASSYSAGLNTEAF
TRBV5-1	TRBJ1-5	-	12	ASSSGFGNQPQH
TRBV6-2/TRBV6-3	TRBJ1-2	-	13	ASSYSGGGIYGYT
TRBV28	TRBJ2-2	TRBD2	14	ASSRSGSLSTGEPF
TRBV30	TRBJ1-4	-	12	AWSNREVGEKLF
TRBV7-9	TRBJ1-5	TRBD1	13	ASSNGQGSNQPQH
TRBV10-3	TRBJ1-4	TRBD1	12	AIRGTGGNEKLF
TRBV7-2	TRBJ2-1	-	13	ASSKSGPIYNEQF
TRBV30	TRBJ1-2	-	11	AWRISDRYGYT
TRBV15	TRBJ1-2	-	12	ATSRDVDGSGYT
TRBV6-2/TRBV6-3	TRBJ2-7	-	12	ASSYSGNSYEQY
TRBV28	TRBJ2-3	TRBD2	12	ASSKRDGADTQY